Below, one T cell receptor beta chain is given with its context. Antigen: not known. The germline CDR1 and CDR2 sequences are SGHTA and FQGTGA. V lost 1 base to trimming and J lost 6 bases, with 14 bases between them. The CDR3 contains 15 residues. Then a second PCR, running about 7 to 11 cycles, was carried out with a sample-barcoded 5' primer and a J-beta primer mix. A 12-random-nucleotide template-switch adaptor tagged each cDNA molecule. One entry per CDR3 protein, called by TCRdb with MiXCR from the 5' RACE reads. The sample consists of about 1.5 million distinct CDR3 sequences, roughly 40% of them appearing once. These data belong to a study of blood T cells in healthy people across ages. Study-level points and caveats: One million T cells yielded diversity estimates that were considered underestimates. The study found TCR beta diversity correlated strongly with naive T cell percentage. Roughly linearly, TCR beta diversity per million T cells fell as age increased.

The chain uses TRBV7-3 and TRBJ2-3, with D perhaps matching TRBD1 (5 bases). Sequencing input: blood. The receptor's source is a woman under 30 in good health. The CDR3 loop is CASSLRGLSEDTQYF. DNA for the CDR3: TGTGCCAGCAGCTTAAGGGGCCTCTCCGAGGATACGCAGTATTTT.